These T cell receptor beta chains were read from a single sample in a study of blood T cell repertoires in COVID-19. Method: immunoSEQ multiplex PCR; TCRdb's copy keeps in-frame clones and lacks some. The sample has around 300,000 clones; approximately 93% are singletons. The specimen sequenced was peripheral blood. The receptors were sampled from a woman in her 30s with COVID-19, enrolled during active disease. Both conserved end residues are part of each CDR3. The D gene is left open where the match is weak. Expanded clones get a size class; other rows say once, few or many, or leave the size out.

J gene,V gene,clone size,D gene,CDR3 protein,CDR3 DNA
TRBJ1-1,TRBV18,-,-,CASSPVMNTEAFF,TGTGCCAGCTCACCAGTAATGAACACTGAAGCTTTCTTT
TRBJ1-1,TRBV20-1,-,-,CSASRSVGEAFF,TGCAGTGCTAGTAGGAGTGTAGGTGAAGCTTTCTTT
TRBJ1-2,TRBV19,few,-,CASSIDLGGERTWCYGYTF,TGTGCCAGTAGTATAGATCTGGGGGGGGAGAGGACCTGGTGCTATGGCTACACCTTC
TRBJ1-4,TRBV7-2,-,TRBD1,CASSSPGQGNEKLFF,TGTGCCAGCAGCTCACCGGGACAGGGGAATGAAAAACTGTTTTTT
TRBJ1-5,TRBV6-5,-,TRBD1,CAGAGTGSNQPQHF,TGTGCCGGGGCCGGGACAGGAAGCAATCAGCCCCAGCATTTT
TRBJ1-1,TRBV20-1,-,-,CSASRGVTEAFF,TGCAGTGCTAGTCGAGGAGTGACTGAAGCTTTCTTT
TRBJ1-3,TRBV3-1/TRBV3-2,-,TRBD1,CASSQEGTAGNTIYF,TGTGCCAGCAGCCAAGAAGGGACAGCTGGAAACACCATATATTTT
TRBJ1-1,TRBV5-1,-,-,CASSLDSGANTEAFF,TGCGCCAGCAGCTTGGACTCTGGGGCGAACACTGAAGCTTTCTTT
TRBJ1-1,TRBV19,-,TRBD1,CASSVEPSGTGKNTEAFF,TGTGCCAGTAGTGTCGAACCCTCCGGGACAGGCAAGAACACTGAAGCTTTCTTT
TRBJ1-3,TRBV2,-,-,CASSEGAKGNTIYF,TGTGCCAGCAGTGAGGGGGCGAAGGGAAACACCATATATTTT
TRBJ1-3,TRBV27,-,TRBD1,CASSSGTGGSGNTIYF,TGTGCCAGCAGCTCCGGGACAGGGGGCTCTGGAAACACCATATATTTT
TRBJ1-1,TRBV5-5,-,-,CASSSIMGFVGLMNTEAFF,TGTGCCAGCAGCTCGATCATGGGCTTTGTAGGTCTCATGAACACTGAAGCTTTCTTT
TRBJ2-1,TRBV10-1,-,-,CASSDRGRSYNEQFF,TGCGCCAGCAGTGACCGAGGGAGGTCCTACAATGAGCAGTTCTTC
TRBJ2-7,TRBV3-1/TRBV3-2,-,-,CASSQEAGPYGQYF,TGTGCCAGCAGCCAAGAGGCTGGGCCTTATGGGCAGTACTTC
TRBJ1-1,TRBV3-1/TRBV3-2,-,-,CASSLRTERTEAFF,TGTGCCAGCAGCCTTCGGACAGAGAGGACTGAAGCTTTCTTT
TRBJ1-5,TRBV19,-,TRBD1,CASSIQGAGNQPQHF,TGTGCCAGTAGTATACAGGGGGCCGGCAATCAGCCCCAGCATTTT